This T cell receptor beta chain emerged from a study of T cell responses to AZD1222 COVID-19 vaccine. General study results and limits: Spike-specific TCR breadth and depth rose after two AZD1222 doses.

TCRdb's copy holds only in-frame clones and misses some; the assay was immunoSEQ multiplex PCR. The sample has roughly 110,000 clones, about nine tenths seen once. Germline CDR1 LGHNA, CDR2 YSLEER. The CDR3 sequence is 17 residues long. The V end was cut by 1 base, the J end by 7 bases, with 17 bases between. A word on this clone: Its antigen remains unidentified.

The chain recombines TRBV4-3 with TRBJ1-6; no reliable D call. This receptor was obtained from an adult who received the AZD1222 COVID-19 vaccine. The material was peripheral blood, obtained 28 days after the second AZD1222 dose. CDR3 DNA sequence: TGCGCCAGCAGCCAAGTTAGGCTAGGAACTCCCAATTCACCCCTCCACTTT. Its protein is CASSQVRLGTPNSPLHF.